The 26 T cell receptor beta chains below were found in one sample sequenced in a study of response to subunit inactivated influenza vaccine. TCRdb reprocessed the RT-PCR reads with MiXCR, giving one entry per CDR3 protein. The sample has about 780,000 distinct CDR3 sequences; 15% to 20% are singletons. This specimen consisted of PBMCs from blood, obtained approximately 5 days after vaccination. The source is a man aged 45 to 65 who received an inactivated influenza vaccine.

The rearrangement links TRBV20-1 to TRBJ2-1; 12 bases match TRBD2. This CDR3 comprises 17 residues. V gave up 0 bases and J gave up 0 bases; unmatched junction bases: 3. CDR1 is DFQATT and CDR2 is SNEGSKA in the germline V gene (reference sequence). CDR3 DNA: TGCAGTGCTAGAGATCCTAGCGGGAGGGCCTCCTACAATGAGCAGTTCTTC. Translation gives CSARDPSGRASYNEQFF.

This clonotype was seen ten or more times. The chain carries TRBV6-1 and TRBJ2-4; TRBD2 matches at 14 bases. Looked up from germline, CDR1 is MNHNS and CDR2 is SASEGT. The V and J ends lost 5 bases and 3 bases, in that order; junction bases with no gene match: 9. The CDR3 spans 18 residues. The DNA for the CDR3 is TGTGCCAGCAGTAGGGGGACTAGCGGGAGAAGGGGCAAAAACATTCAGTACTTC. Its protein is CASSRGTSGRRGKNIQYF.

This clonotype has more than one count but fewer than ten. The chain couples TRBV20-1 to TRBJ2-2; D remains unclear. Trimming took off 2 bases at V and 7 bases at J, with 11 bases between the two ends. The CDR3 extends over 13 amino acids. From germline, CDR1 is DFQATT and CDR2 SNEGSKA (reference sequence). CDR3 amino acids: CSARSPRHGELFF. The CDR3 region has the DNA TGCAGTGCTAGATCGCCTCGGCACGGGGAGCTGTTTTTT.

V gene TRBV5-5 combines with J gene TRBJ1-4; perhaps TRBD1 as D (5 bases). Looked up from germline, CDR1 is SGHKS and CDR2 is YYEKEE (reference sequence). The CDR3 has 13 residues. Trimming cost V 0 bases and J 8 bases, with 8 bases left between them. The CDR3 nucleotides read TGTGCCAGCAGCTTGGGGGGCGAAGAAAAACTGTTTTTT. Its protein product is CASSLGGEEKLFF.

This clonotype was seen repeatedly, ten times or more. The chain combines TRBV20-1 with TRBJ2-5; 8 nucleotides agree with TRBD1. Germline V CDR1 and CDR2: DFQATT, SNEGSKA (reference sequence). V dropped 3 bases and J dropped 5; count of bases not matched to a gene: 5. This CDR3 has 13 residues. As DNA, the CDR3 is TGCAGTGCTAGGACAGGGGCCGGGGAGACCCAGTACTTC. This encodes CSARTGAGETQYF.

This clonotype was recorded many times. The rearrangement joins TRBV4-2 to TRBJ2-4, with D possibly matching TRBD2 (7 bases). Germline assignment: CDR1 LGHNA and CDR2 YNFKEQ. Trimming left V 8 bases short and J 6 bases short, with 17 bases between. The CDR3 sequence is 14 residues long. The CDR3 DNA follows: TGTGCCAGCGGAATTGGGGGGGCGGGAAACATTCAGTACTTC. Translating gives CASGIGGAGNIQYF.

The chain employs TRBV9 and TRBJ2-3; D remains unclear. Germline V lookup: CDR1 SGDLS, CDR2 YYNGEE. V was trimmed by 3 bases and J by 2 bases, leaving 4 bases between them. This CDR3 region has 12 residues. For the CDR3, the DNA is TGTGCCAGCAGCGCGAACACAGATACGCAGTATTTT. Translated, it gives CASSANTDTQYF.

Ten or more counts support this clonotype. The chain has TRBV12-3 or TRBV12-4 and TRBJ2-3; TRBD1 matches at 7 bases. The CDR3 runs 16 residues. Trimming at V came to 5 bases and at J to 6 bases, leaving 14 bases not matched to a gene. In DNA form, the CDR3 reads TGTGCCAGCAGTCGCGAGACAGGGACCCTTTTGGATACGCAGTATTTT. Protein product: CASSRETGTLLDTQYF.

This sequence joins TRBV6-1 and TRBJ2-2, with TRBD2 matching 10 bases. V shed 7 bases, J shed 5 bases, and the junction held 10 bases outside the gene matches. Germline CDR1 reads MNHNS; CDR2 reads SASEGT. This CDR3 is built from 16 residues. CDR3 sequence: CASKSASGRYTGELFF. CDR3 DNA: TGTGCCAGCAAAAGTGCTAGCGGGAGATATACCGGGGAGCTGTTTTTT.

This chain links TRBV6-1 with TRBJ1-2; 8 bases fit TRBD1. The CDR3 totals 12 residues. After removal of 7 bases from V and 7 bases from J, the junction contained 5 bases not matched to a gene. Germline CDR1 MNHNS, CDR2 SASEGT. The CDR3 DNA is TGTGCCAGCACACGGGACAGGTCTGGCTACACCTTC. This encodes CASTRDRSGYTF.

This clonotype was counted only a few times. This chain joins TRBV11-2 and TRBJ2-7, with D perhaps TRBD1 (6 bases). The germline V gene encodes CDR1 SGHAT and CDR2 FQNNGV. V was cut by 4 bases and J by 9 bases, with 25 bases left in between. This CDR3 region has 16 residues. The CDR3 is CASSSLRDTTPPGQYF. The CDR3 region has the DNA TGTGCCAGCAGCTCACTCCGGGACACCACCCCCCCAGGGCAGTACTTC.

The CDR3 is CASSPATGGIEKLFF. Here the CDR3 DNA reads TGTGCCAGCAGTCCGGCAACAGGGGGGATAGAAAAACTGTTTTTT. The chain is built from TRBV12-3 or TRBV12-4 and TRBJ1-4; 8 bases match TRBD1. The trim removed 5 bases at V and 8 bases at J, leaving 10 bases unmatched. The CDR3 has 15 amino acids.

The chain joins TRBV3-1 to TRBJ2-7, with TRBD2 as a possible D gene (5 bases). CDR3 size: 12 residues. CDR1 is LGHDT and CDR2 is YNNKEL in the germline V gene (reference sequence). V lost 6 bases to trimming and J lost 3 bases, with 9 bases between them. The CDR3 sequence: CASSQLVYEQYF. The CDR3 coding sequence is TGTGCCAGCAGTCAACTAGTCTACGAGCAGTACTTC.

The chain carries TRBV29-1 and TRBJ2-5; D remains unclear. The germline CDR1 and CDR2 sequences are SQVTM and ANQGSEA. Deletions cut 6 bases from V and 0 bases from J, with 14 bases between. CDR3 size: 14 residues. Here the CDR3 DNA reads TGCAGCGTGGATACAACAGAGTACCAAGAGACCCAGTACTTC. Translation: CSVDTTEYQETQYF.

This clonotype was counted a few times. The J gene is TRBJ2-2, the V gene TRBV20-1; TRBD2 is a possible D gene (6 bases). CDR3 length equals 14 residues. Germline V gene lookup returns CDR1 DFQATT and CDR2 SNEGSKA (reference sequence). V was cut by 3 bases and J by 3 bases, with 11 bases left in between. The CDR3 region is CSASRTTHTGELFF. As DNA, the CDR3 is TGCAGTGCTAGTCGGACTACCCACACCGGGGAGCTGTTTTTT.

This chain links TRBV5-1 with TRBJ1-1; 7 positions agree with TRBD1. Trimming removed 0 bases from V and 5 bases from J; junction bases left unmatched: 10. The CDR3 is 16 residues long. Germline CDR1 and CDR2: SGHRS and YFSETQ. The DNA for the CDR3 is TGCGCCAGCAGCTTGGGCGGCAGGGGGATCGGAACTGAAGCTTTCTTT. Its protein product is CASSLGGRGIGTEAFF.

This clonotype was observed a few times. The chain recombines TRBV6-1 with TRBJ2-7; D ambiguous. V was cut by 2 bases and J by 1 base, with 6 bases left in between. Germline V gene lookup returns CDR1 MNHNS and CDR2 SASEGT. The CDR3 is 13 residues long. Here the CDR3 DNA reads TGTGCCAGCAGTGAACGGATATCCTACGAGCAGTACTTC. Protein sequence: CASSERISYEQYF.

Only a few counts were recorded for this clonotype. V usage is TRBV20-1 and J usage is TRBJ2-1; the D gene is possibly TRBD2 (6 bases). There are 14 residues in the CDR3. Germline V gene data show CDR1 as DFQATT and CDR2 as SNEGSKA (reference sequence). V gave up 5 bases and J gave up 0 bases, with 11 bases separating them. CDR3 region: CSALAASSYNEQFF. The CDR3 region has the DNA TGCAGTGCTTTAGCGGCCTCCTCCTACAATGAGCAGTTCTTC.

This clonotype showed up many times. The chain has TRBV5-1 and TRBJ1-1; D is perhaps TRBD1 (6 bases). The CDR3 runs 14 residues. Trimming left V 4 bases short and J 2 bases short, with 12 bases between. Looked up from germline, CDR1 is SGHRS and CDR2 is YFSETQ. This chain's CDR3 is CASSKGGPNTEAFF. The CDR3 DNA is TGCGCCAGCAGCAAGGGGGGCCCAAACACTGAAGCTTTCTTT.

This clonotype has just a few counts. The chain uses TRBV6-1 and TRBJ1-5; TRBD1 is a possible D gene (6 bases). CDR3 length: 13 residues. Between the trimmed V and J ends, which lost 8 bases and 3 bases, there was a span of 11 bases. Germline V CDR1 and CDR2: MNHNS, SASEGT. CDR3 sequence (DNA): TGTGCCAGCGAGACAGGAAACAATCAGCCCCAGCATTTT. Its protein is CASETGNNQPQHF.

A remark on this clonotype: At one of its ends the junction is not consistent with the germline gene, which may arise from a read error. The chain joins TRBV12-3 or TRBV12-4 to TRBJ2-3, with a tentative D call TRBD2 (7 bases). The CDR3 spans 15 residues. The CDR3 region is CGSSFRRGRTDTQYF. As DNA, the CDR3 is TGTGGCAGCAGTTTCCGGCGGGGGCGCACAGATACGCAGTATTTT.

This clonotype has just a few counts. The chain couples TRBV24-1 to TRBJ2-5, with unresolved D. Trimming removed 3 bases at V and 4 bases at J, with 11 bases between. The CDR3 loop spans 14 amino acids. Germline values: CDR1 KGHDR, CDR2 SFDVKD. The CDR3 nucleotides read TGTGCCACCAGTGATGGTCCGTCCCGAGAGACCCAGTACTTC. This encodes CATSDGPSRETQYF.

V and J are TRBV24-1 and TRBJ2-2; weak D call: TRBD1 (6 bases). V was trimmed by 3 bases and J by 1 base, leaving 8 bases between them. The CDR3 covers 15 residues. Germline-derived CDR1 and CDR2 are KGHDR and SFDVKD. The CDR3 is CATSDMGQNTGELFF. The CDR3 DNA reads TGTGCCACCAGTGATATGGGACAGAACACCGGGGAGCTGTTTTTT.

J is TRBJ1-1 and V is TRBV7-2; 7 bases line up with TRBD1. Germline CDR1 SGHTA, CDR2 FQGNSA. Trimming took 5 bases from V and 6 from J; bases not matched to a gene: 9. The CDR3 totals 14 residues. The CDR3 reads CASSIDRDRAEAFF. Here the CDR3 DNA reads TGTGCCAGCAGCATCGACAGGGATCGCGCTGAAGCTTTCTTT.

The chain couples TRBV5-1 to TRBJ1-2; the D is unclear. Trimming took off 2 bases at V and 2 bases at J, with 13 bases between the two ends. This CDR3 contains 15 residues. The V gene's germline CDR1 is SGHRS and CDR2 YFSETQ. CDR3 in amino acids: CASSLTLRENYGYTF. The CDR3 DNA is TGCGCCAGCAGCTTAACCCTCCGGGAAAACTATGGCTACACCTTC.

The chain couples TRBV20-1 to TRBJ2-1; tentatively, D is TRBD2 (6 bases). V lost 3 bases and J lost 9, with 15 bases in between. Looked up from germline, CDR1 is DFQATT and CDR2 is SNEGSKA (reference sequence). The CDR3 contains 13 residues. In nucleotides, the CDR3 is TGCAGTGCTAGCGAGGGGAGGTTTAGTGAGCAGTTCTTC. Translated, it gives CSASEGRFSEQFF.